The sequence of this T cell receptor (beta chain) was determined in a study of regulatory T cells in long-lasting Graves disease. Time point described: newly diagnosed GD, antithyroid drugs for less than 3 months. Isolated PBMC RNA provided the starting material for the TCR library. V gave up 5 bases and J gave up 0 bases; unmatched junction bases: 13. Germline V gene data show CDR1 as LNHDA and CDR2 as SQIVND (reference sequence). This CDR3 contains 18 residues. With iRepertoire HTBI primers and Arm-PCR of CDR3 regions, TCR beta libraries were built. TCRdb passed the multiplex PCR reads through MiXCR, listing each CDR3 protein once. There are roughly 420,000 distinct CDR3 sequences in the sample; around 15% occur only once, and roughly 18% lies in the top ten. The same specimen was also included in a second study, on T cells in Graves' hyperthyroidism and ophthalmopathy. That work states: Diagnosis relied on clinical symptoms, serum thyroxine and TRAb, thyroid ultrasound and orbital computed tomography. First-round RT-PCR targeting the TCR CDR3 was performed with the HTBI primer set.

The sequenced sample was peripheral blood mononuclear cells (PBMCs), obtained at new diagnosis, from a patient treated with antithyroid drugs. J is TRBJ1-5 and V is TRBV19; 7 bases line up with TRBD1. This TCR came from a woman between 45 and 65 years old with Graves disease. The CDR3 loop is CASSRILQGTYSNQPQHF. The DNA of the CDR3 is TGTGCCAGTAGTCGGATCCTACAGGGGACCTATAGCAATCAGCCCCAGCATTTT.